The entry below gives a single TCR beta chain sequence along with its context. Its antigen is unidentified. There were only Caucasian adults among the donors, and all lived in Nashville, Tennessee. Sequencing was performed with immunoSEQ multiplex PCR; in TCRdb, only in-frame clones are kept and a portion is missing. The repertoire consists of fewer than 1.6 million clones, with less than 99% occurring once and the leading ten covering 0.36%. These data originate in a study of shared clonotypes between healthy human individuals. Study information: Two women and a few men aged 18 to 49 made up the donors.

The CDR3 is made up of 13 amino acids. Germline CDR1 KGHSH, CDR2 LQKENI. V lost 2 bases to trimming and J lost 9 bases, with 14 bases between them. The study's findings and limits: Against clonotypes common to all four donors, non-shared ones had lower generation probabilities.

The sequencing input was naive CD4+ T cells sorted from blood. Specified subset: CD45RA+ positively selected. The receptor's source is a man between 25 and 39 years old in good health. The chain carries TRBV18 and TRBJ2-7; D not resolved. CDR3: CASSPSMRSGQYF. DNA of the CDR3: TGTGCCAGCTCACCATCTATGAGATCGGGGCAGTACTTC.